Shown below are 32 T cell receptor beta chains from a single sample sequenced in a study of shared clonotypes between healthy human individuals. CD45RO-negative, CCR7-positively selected cells formed the naive CD8 fraction, excluding terminally differentiated effector memory CD45RA+ cells. TCRdb keeps only in-frame clones here, not all; method: immunoSEQ multiplex PCR. The repertoire consists of about 2.1 million clones, with just under 95% occurring once and the leading ten covering about 1.7%. Sequencing input: naive CD8+ T cells from PBMCs. These receptors were obtained from a man aged 18-30 years in good health. Some clones in this sample may be carry-over from other donors' samples.

The gene calls are TRBV6-4 and TRBJ1-1; no firm D call. The germline CDR1 and CDR2 sequences are MRHNA and SNTAGT. The CDR3 runs 11 residues. V gave up 5 bases and J gave up 8 bases, with 9 bases separating them. The CDR3 nucleotides are TGTGCCAGCAGTCAAGGACGCGAAGCTTTCTTT. Amino acids: CASSQGREAFF.

The chain carries TRBV7-9 and TRBJ2-5, with TRBD2 as a possible D gene (6 bases). Germline V gene sequence: CDR1 SEHNR, CDR2 FQNEAQ (reference sequence). Trimming left V 4 bases short and J 2 bases short, with 17 bases between. There are 16 residues in the CDR3. The CDR3 coding sequence is TGTGCCAGCAGCTGGAGGGGTGGGGGTCGACAAGAGACCCAGTACTTC. Translated, it gives CASSWRGGGRQETQYF. The whole variable domain, remainder taken from reference TRBV7-9 and TRBJ2-5, is DTGVSQNPRHKITKRGQNVTFRCDPISEHNRLYWYRQTLGQGPEFLTYFQNEAQLEKSRLLSDRFSAERPKGSFSTLEIQRTEQGDSAMYLCASSWRGGGRQETQYFGPGTRLLVL.

V gene TRBV2 combines with J gene TRBJ2-7, with D possibly TRBD2 on 7 matching bases. V lost 4 bases and J lost 6, with 19 bases in between. Germline assignment: CDR1 SNHLY and CDR2 FYNNEI. This CDR3 is built from 15 residues. DNA of the CDR3: TGTGCCAGCAGTGTCCAGCGGGACACCTTTACCGAGCAGTACTTC. Translation: CASSVQRDTFTEQYF.

J is TRBJ2-3 and V is TRBV7-9; D possibly corresponds to TRBD2 (5 bases). CDR1 SEHNR and CDR2 FQNEAQ come from the germline V gene (reference sequence). The CDR3 is made up of 13 amino acids. V lost 7 bases and J lost 6, with 14 bases in between. The DNA for the CDR3 is TGTGCCAGCATCCCTCCCGGGAACGATACGCAGTATTTT. Translated, it gives CASIPPGNDTQYF.

The chain combines TRBV19 with TRBJ2-1; maybe TRBD2 (5 bases). Germline V CDR1 and CDR2: LNHDA, SQIVND (reference sequence). This CDR3 is built from 13 residues. Trimming shortened V by 0 bases and J by 7 bases, and 7 bases separated the two germline ends. The CDR3 nucleotides read TGTGCCAGTAGTATAGAGCGAGGGAATGAGCAGTTCTTC. Residues: CASSIERGNEQFF.

The chain has TRBV7-2 and TRBJ2-7, with unresolved D. CDR1 and CDR2 (germline): SGHTA, FQGNSA. The CDR3 loop spans 13 amino acids. Trimming cost V 2 bases and J 3 bases, with 8 bases left between them. Here the CDR3 reads CASSLLGLYEQYF. CDR3 in DNA: TGTGCCAGCAGCTTATTAGGCCTCTACGAGCAGTACTTC.

V is TRBV10-3 and J is TRBJ1-2; TRBD1 agrees at 7 bases. Germline V gives CDR1 ENHRY, CDR2 SYGVKD. Germline trimming cut 0 bases from V and 6 bases from J; bases unmatched to any gene: 4. The CDR3 covers 14 residues. The CDR3 reads CAISESGGVNGYTF. The CDR3 nucleotides are TGTGCCATCAGTGAGTCAGGGGGCGTCAATGGCTACACCTTC.

The chain combines TRBV18 with TRBJ2-7, with D perhaps matching TRBD2 (5 bases). Germline CDR1 and CDR2: KGHSH and LQKENI. Deletions cut 5 bases from V and 6 bases from J, with 14 bases between. The CDR3 consists of 13 residues. Here the CDR3 DNA reads TGTGCCAGCTCAGGTTCGGGGTTGGGCGAGCAGTACTTC. It yields the protein CASSGSGLGEQYF.

To note about this clone: Different DNA sequences within this sample yield the same CDR3. The V and J genes are TRBV9 and TRBJ2-1; either TRBD1 or TRBD2 may supply D (5 bases each). V lost 0 bases and J 5 bases, leaving 12 bases between the germline ends. Germline loops: CDR1 SGDLS, CDR2 YYNGEE. This CDR3 is 15 amino acids long. CDR3 amino acids: CASSVDLGVNNEQFF. The CDR3, as DNA: TGTGCCAGCAGCGTAGACCTGGGGGTTAACAATGAGCAGTTCTTC.

The gene calls are TRBV19 and TRBJ2-5, with D maybe TRBD2 (6 bases). V was pared by 5 bases and J by 4 bases, with 14 bases between. The CDR3 loop spans 14 amino acids. Germline assignment: CDR1 LNHDA and CDR2 SQIVND (reference sequence). CDR3 loop: CASSVGRMGETQYF. The CDR3 DNA is TGTGCCAGTAGTGTCGGGAGAATGGGAGAGACCCAGTACTTC.

The chain employs TRBV5-1 and TRBJ1-2, with D possibly being TRBD1 (6 bases). CDR3 length: 15 amino acids. V was trimmed by 3 bases and J by 7 bases, leaving 19 bases between them. The germline gives CDR1 SGHRS, CDR2 YFSETQ. The CDR3 protein is CASSSPNRVESGYTF. The DNA for the CDR3 is TGCGCCAGCAGCTCCCCGAACAGGGTCGAGAGTGGCTACACCTTC.

The V call is TRBV7-2, the J call TRBJ1-1; D possibly corresponds to TRBD1 (6 bases). CDR1 and CDR2 from the germline V gene are SGHTA and FQGNSA. This CDR3 region has 15 residues. The ends were cut back, 5 bases at V and 2 bases at J, with 15 bases in the middle. The CDR3 region is CASSTRGTHNTEAFF. The CDR3 DNA is TGTGCCAGCAGCACTAGGGGGACACACAACACTGAAGCTTTCTTT. Using reference TRBV7-2 and TRBJ1-1 for the parts outside the CDR3, the full variable domain is GAGVSQSPSNKVTEKGKDVELRCDPISGHTALYWYRQSLGQGLEFLIYFQGNSAPDKSGLPSDRFSAERTGGSVSTLTIQRTQQEDSAVYLCASSTRGTHNTEAFFGQGTRLTVV.

The J gene is TRBJ2-7, the V gene TRBV7-6, with D possibly matching TRBD1 (5 bases). The germline V gene has CDR1 SGHVS and CDR2 FNYEAQ. The germline V and J ends were trimmed by 5 bases and 7 bases, with 15 bases remaining between them. The CDR3 sequence is 13 residues long. The chain's CDR3 is CASSPYPKGEQYF. The CDR3 DNA follows: TGTGCCAGCAGCCCCTATCCCAAGGGGGAGCAGTACTTC. The whole variable domain, remainder taken from reference TRBV7-6 and TRBJ2-7, is GAGVSQSPRYKVTKRGQDVALRCDPISGHVSLYWYRQALGQGPEFLTYFNYEAQQDKSGLPNDRFSAERPEGSISTLTIQRTEQRDSAMYRCASSPYPKGEQYFGPGTRLTVT.

This clone showed up just once. V is TRBV10-3 and J is TRBJ2-1; D call uncertain. Germline V gene lookup returns CDR1 ENHRY and CDR2 SYGVKD. Trimming left V 8 bases short and J 5 bases short, with 7 bases between. The CDR3 contains 11 residues. CDR3 DNA: TGTGCCATCCATGACAACAATGAGCAGTTCTTC. It codes for CAIHDNNEQFF.

The chain links TRBV13 to TRBJ2-5; D gene ambiguous. Trimming shortened V by 3 bases and J by 5 bases, and 13 bases separated the two germline ends. Germline loops: CDR1 PRHDT, CDR2 FYEKMQ (reference sequence). The CDR3 contains 14 residues. CDR3 nucleotide sequence: TGTGCCAGCAGCTTGGTCCTGGATGGGGAGACCCAGTACTTC. This codes for CASSLVLDGETQYF.

V gene TRBV27 combines with J gene TRBJ2-1, with no clear D. The V and J ends lost 7 bases and 5 bases respectively, with 6 bases between them. Germline CDR1 reads MNHEY; CDR2 reads SMNVEV (reference sequence). The CDR3 has 11 amino acids. CDR3 region: CASTLNNEQFF. As DNA, the CDR3 is TGTGCCAGCACTCTTAACAATGAGCAGTTCTTC.

The chain employs TRBV9 and TRBJ2-6; 8 nucleotides match TRBD1. CDR3 length: 19 residues. The germline V gene encodes CDR1 SGDLS and CDR2 YYNGEE. The V segment lost 0 bases and the J segment 3 bases; nucleotides outside the gene matches: 11. CDR3 in amino acids: CASSVAPDGRGHGANVLTF. CDR3 nucleotides: TGTGCCAGCAGCGTAGCCCCGGATGGCAGGGGGCATGGGGCCAACGTCCTGACTTTC.

The J gene is TRBJ2-6, the V gene TRBV4-3, with D tentatively TRBD1 (5 bases). Per germline, CDR1 LGHNA and CDR2 YSLEER. V lost 0 bases and J 1 base, leaving 13 bases between the germline ends. The CDR3 spans 18 residues. This CDR3 is CASSQDLAGFSGANVLTF. The DNA of the CDR3 is TGCGCCAGCAGCCAAGATTTGGCAGGGTTTTCTGGGGCCAACGTCCTGACTTTC.

The rearrangement uses TRBV27 and TRBJ2-7, with D possibly matching TRBD2 (6 bases). The CDR3 spans 17 residues. V lost 4 bases and J 0 bases, leaving 19 bases between the germline ends. Germline loops: CDR1 MNHEY, CDR2 SMNVEV (reference sequence). The CDR3 loop is CASSSSNSGALSYEQYF. DNA for the CDR3: TGTGCCAGCAGTTCCTCAAATAGCGGAGCTCTCTCCTACGAGCAGTACTTC.

This chain connects TRBV9 to TRBJ2-1; the match to TRBD2 covers 7 bases. CDR3 length: 17 residues. With 3 bases clipped from V and 4 bases from J, the junction kept 13 bases outside the gene matches. Germline V gives CDR1 SGDLS, CDR2 YYNGEE. CDR3 DNA sequence: TGTGCCAGCAGCGACCACCCCGCTAGCGGTCTATACAATGAGCAGTTCTTC. Its translation: CASSDHPASGLYNEQFF.

Only one count was recorded for this clone. The V gene is TRBV2, the J gene TRBJ2-3; 8 nucleotides line up with TRBD2. Trimming took 6 bases from V and 2 from J; bases not matched to a gene: 4. CDR1 is SNHLY, CDR2 FYNNEI, per germline. CDR3 length: 14 amino acids. CDR3 sequence (DNA): TGTGCCAGCAGGGTAGCGGGGAACACAGATACGCAGTATTTT. It specifies CASRVAGNTDTQYF.

V is TRBV5-1 and J is TRBJ1-1; D uncertain. The CDR3 covers 16 residues. V was clipped by 0 bases and J by 3 bases, with 15 bases between them. Germline CDR1 reads SGHRS; CDR2 reads YFSETQ. The CDR3 here is CASSLAPTLFDTEAFF. CDR3 coding DNA: TGCGCCAGCAGCTTGGCCCCGACCCTCTTTGACACTGAAGCTTTCTTT. The complete variable domain, with remaining parts taken from reference TRBV5-1 and TRBJ1-1, reads KAGVTQTPRYLIKTRGQQVTLSCSPISGHRSVSWYQQTPGQGLQFLFEYFSETQRNKGNFPGRFSGRQFSNSRSEMNVSTLELGDSALYLCASSLAPTLFDTEAFFGQGTRLTVV.

The chain carries TRBV6-5 and TRBJ2-7; no clear D gene. V lost 6 bases and J 3 bases, leaving 15 bases between the germline ends. CDR3 size: 14 residues. Looked up from germline, CDR1 is MNHEY and CDR2 is SVGAGI. The CDR3 reads CASSPVVADYEQYF. The CDR3 nucleotides read TGTGCCAGCAGCCCCGTGGTAGCAGACTACGAGCAGTACTTC.

This clone turned up a few times. Additional DNA sequences in this sample encode the identical CDR3. V gene TRBV27 combines with J gene TRBJ2-1; D unresolved. CDR1 and CDR2 from the germline V gene are MNHEY and SMNVEV (reference sequence). The length of the CDR3 is 13 residues. Trimming pared 4 bases from V and 0 bases from J, leaving 4 bases between. For the CDR3, the DNA is TGTGCCAGCAGTTCAGGCTCCTACAATGAGCAGTTCTTC. Protein: CASSSGSYNEQFF.

This clone was seen only once. This sequence joins TRBV14 and TRBJ2-7; D is tentatively TRBD1 or TRBD2 (7 bases each). Trimming left V 0 bases short and J 3 bases short, with 12 bases between. Germline values: CDR1 SGHDN, CDR2 FVKESK. The CDR3 covers 15 residues. The CDR3 protein is CASSQEAGGVYEQYF. CDR3 nucleotide sequence: TGTGCCAGCAGCCAAGAGGCAGGGGGGGTCTACGAGCAGTACTTC.

In the case of this clone: The same CDR3 is also encoded by other DNA sequences in this sample. V usage is TRBV7-8 and J usage is TRBJ1-3, with 8 bases aligning to TRBD1. Germline V CDR1 and CDR2: SGHVS, FQNEAQ. Trimming took 4 bases from V and 0 from J; bases not matched to a gene: 2. The CDR3 spans 15 residues. The CDR3 reads CASSSTGGSGNTIYF. The CDR3 coding sequence is TGTGCCAGCAGCTCAACAGGGGGCTCTGGAAACACCATATATTTT.

The chain recombines TRBV13 with TRBJ2-2, with 7 bases aligning to TRBD2. The length of the CDR3 is 14 residues. Looked up from germline, CDR1 is PRHDT and CDR2 is FYEKMQ (reference sequence). Trimming took 5 bases from V and 3 from J; bases not matched to a gene: 3. CDR3 bases: TGTGCCAGCAGCCCGACTAGCCACACCGGGGAGCTGTTTTTT. It codes for CASSPTSHTGELFF. Drawing the rest from reference TRBV13 and TRBJ2-2, the complete variable domain is AAGVIQSPRHLIKEKRETATLKCYPIPRHDTVYWYQQGPGQDPQFLISFYEKMQSDKGSIPDRFSAQQFSDYHSELNMSSLELGDSALYFCASSPTSHTGELFFGEGSRLTVL.

The rearrangement joins TRBV6-5 to TRBJ1-4; TRBD1 matches 7 bases. V shed 5 bases and J 12 bases; nucleotides not matched to a gene: 9. Germline CDR1 is MNHEY and CDR2 is SVGAGI. The CDR3 is 13 residues long. The CDR3: CASSHNRGSELFF. The CDR3 DNA sequence: TGTGCCAGCAGTCACAACAGGGGAAGTGAACTGTTTTTT.

The chain links TRBV6-6 to TRBJ1-5, with no clear D. Trimming removed 7 bases from V and 0 bases from J, with 16 bases in between. The CDR3 runs 16 residues. CDR1 MNHNY and CDR2 SVGAGI come from the germline V gene (reference sequence). The CDR3 spells CASTLSEGFSNQPQHF. In DNA form, the CDR3 reads TGTGCCAGCACCCTATCCGAAGGCTTTAGCAATCAGCCCCAGCATTTT.

V gene TRBV27 combines with J gene TRBJ2-5, with TRBD1 identical over 10 bases. Germline V gene sequence: CDR1 MNHEY, CDR2 SMNVEV (reference sequence). After removal of 6 bases from V and 5 bases from J, the junction contained 12 bases not matched to a gene. The CDR3 spans 16 residues. CDR3 sequence reads: CASSHPTGTGDETQYF. CDR3 nucleotides: TGTGCCAGCAGCCATCCAACCGGGACAGGGGACGAGACCCAGTACTTC.

This clone has just one count. The V call is TRBV30, the J call TRBJ2-3; TRBD1 aligns across 9 bases. The V segment lost 0 bases and the J segment 1 base; nucleotides outside the gene matches: 11. CDR3 length: 18 amino acids. The germline CDR1 and CDR2 sequences are GTSNPN and SVGIG (reference sequence). CDR3 nucleotide sequence: TGTGCCTGGAGTGTAGGGGTAGGACAGGGGCCAGGCACAGATACGCAGTATTTT. This sequence encodes CAWSVGVGQGPGTDTQYF.

The CDR3 here is CASSFGDEQFF. CDR3 bases: TGTGCCAGCAGCTTCGGAGACGAGCAGTTCTTC. The V gene is TRBV11-2, the J gene TRBJ2-1, with D uncertain. The germline CDR1 and CDR2 sequences are SGHAT and FQNNGV. This CDR3 is built from 11 residues. The V gene lost 3 bases and the J gene lost 10 bases, with 7 bases spanning the gap.